One and the same sample provided the 20 T cell receptor beta chains below, sequenced in a study of cytomegalovirus exposure and HLA in healthy donors. Primers included in the PCR were 60 Vbeta and 13 Jbeta primers. The data were produced by immunoSEQ multiplex PCR, yet TCRdb's version contains in-frame clones alone and is incomplete. Among some 67,000 clones listed, approximately 81% were seen once. The source material was PBMCs. All receptors come from a woman between 25 and 40 years old in good health and CMV-seronegative.

In nucleotides, the CDR3 is TGTGCCAGCAGCTTAGATTATCCAGGGCCTAACACCGGGGAGCTGTTTTTT. This codes for CASSLDYPGPNTGELFF. This rearrangement joins TRBV11-3 to TRBJ2-2, with a weak D call TRBD1 (5 bases). V gave up 0 bases and J gave up 2 bases, with 13 bases separating them. Germline CDR1 is SGHNT and CDR2 is YENEEA. The CDR3 totals 17 residues.

This chain connects TRBV27 to TRBJ1-1; 9 bases line up with TRBD1. Trimming at V came to 11 bases and at J to 2 bases, leaving 9 bases not matched to a gene. CDR1 is MNHEY, CDR2 SMNVEV, per germline (reference sequence). The CDR3 is 14 residues long. The CDR3 DNA follows: TGTGCCGGCATCCGGGACAGGGACAACACTGAAGCTTTCTTT. This codes for CAGIRDRDNTEAFF.

The chain has TRBV11-3 and TRBJ2-2; the D gene is possibly TRBD2 (5 bases). The CDR3 sequence is 13 residues long. Trimming left V 8 bases short and J 0 bases short, with 7 bases between. Germline V gene data show CDR1 as SGHNT and CDR2 as YENEEA. The CDR3 loop reads CASEGANTGELFF. CDR3 sequence (DNA): TGTGCCAGCGAGGGAGCGAACACCGGGGAGCTGTTTTTT.

The V and J genes are TRBV5-4 and TRBJ1-6; 7 nucleotides match TRBD1. This CDR3 region has 15 residues. Trimming cost V 4 bases and J 6 bases; bases outside gene matches: 7. Germline CDR1 is SGHNT and CDR2 is YYREEE (reference sequence). This chain's CDR3 is CASSHAGTVNSPLHF. The DNA of the CDR3 is TGTGCCAGCAGCCATGCCGGGACAGTTAATTCACCCCTCCACTTT.

This chain connects TRBV7-2 to TRBJ2-7, with a tentative D call TRBD1 (5 bases). V was clipped by 6 bases and J by 0 bases, with 9 bases between them. The germline gives CDR1 SGHTA, CDR2 FQGNSA. This CDR3 is 13 amino acids long. The CDR3: CASRLDTSYEQYF. The CDR3 DNA is TGTGCCAGCAGGTTGGACACCTCCTACGAGCAGTACTTC.

The chain combines TRBV5-8 with TRBJ1-1; 9 bases fit TRBD1. From germline, CDR1 is SGHTS and CDR2 YDEGEE. V shed 5 bases, J shed 4 bases, and the junction held 9 bases outside the gene matches. The CDR3 covers 15 residues. The CDR3 nucleotides are TGTGCCAGCAGAGTCCGGGACAGGGTTCTCACTGAAGCTTTCTTT. Translated, it gives CASRVRDRVLTEAFF.

The rearrangement uses TRBV19 and TRBJ1-3, with a tentative D call TRBD1 (5 bases). Germline CDR1 and CDR2: LNHDA and SQIVND (reference sequence). There are 16 residues in the CDR3. Trimming took 4 bases from V and 3 from J, leaving 16 bases between them. CDR3 sequence: CASSTRGLIIGNTIYF. In nucleotides, the CDR3 is TGTGCCAGTAGTACTCGGGGACTTATCATTGGAAACACCATATATTTT.

In DNA form, the CDR3 reads TGTGCCAGCGGGCTGGGTAGGACTGAAGCTTTCTTT. Amino acid sequence: CASGLGRTEAFF. This chain links TRBV27 with TRBJ1-1; D gene ambiguous. Trimming took off 8 bases at V and 5 bases at J, with 12 bases between the two ends. The germline CDR1 and CDR2 sequences are MNHEY and SMNVEV (reference sequence). The CDR3 contains 12 residues.

The CDR3 DNA is TGTGCCTGGAGTTGGGGACAGGGACGGGCTGGCTACACCTTC. Amino acids: CAWSWGQGRAGYTF. The chain carries TRBV30 and TRBJ1-2, with 9 bases that match TRBD1. Trimming removed 2 bases from V and 7 bases from J; junction bases left unmatched: 8. This CDR3 comprises 14 residues. CDR1 is GTSNPN and CDR2 is SVGIG in the germline V gene (reference sequence).

This clone was seen once. Other DNA sequences in the sample encode the same CDR3. The V gene is TRBV6-6, the J gene TRBJ1-1; D call uncertain. The CDR3 runs 15 residues. CDR1 is MNHNY and CDR2 is SVGAGI in the germline V gene (reference sequence). V lost 2 bases, J lost 3 bases, and 13 bases lay in between. The CDR3 is CASSYPMTGYTEAFF. Written as DNA, the CDR3 is TGTGCCAGCAGTTACCCGATGACGGGGTACACTGAAGCTTTCTTT.

The gene calls are TRBV11-3 and TRBJ1-2; 9 bases align to TRBD1. The J segment lost 7 bases and the V segment lost 5 bases, leaving 5 bases of the junction unmatched. The CDR3 is 13 residues long. Germline V CDR1 and CDR2: SGHNT, YENEEA. The CDR3 reads CASSTGQGGGYTF. The DNA for the CDR3 is TGTGCCAGCAGCACGGGACAGGGAGGTGGCTACACCTTC.

The gene calls are TRBV2 and TRBJ1-3; D is unresolved. The CDR3 is 15 residues long. Germline V gene sequence: CDR1 SNHLY, CDR2 FYNNEI. The germline V and J ends were trimmed by 6 bases and 0 bases, with 12 bases remaining between them. The CDR3 DNA reads TGTGCCAGCAGGGCAACGGAGAGCTCTGGAAACACCATATATTTT. It is translated as CASRATESSGNTIYF. Full variable domain (missing parts from reference TRBV2 and TRBJ1-3): EPEVTQTPSHQVTQMGQEVILRCVPISNHLYFYWYRQILGQKVEFLVSFYNNEISEKSEIFDDQFSVERPDGSNFTLKIRSTKLEDSAMYFCASRATESSGNTIYFGEGSWLTVV.

J is TRBJ1-1 and V is TRBV4-1, with D unclear. The V end lost 1 base, the J end lost 2 bases, and 8 bases lay between the germline ends. Germline CDR1 is MGHRA and CDR2 is YSYEKL. CDR3 length equals 14 residues. CDR3 DNA sequence: TGCGCCAGCAGCCAAGGACTGATTAACACTGAAGCTTTCTTT. Translating gives CASSQGLINTEAFF.

The rearrangement uses TRBV25-1 and TRBJ2-1; 10 nucleotides align to TRBD2. Germline CDR1 MGHDK, CDR2 SYGVNS. V trimming: 6 bases; J trimming: 6 bases; junction bases outside the gene matches: 17. This CDR3 has 18 residues. CDR3 in amino acids: CASRRGVERGGVSNEQFF. The CDR3 DNA is TGTGCCAGCAGGCGGGGGGTCGAGCGGGGGGGCGTGAGCAATGAGCAGTTCTTC.

This clone appeared a few times. The V gene is TRBV7-9, the J gene TRBJ2-7; the match to TRBD1 covers 8 bases. Looked up from germline, CDR1 is SEHNR and CDR2 is FQNEAQ (reference sequence). Trimming removed 7 bases from V and 2 bases from J; junction bases left unmatched: 7. The CDR3 runs 14 residues. CDR3 DNA sequence: TGTGCCAGCACCCAACAGGGGGGACCCTACGAGCAGTACTTC. Protein product: CASTQQGGPYEQYF.

The J gene is TRBJ1-1, the V gene TRBV5-6; 10 nucleotides align to TRBD1. V shed 4 bases, J shed 4 bases, and the junction held 7 bases outside the gene matches. The length of the CDR3 is 15 residues. Looked up from germline, CDR1 is SGHDT and CDR2 is YYEEEE. CDR3 sequence reads: CASSPSDRGGTEAFF. Written as DNA, the CDR3 is TGTGCCAGCAGCCCATCGGACAGGGGGGGCACTGAAGCTTTCTTT. Filled out from reference TRBV5-6 and TRBJ1-1, the complete variable domain reads DAGVTQSPTHLIKTRGQQVTLRCSPKSGHDTVSWYQQALGQGPQFIFQYYEEEERQRGNFPDRFSGHQFPNYSSELNVNALLLGDSALYLCASSPSDRGGTEAFFGQGTRLTVV.

The gene calls are TRBV28 and TRBJ1-1; D not resolved. CDR1 MDHEN and CDR2 SYDVKM come from the germline V gene. Trimming removed 6 bases at V and 2 bases at J, with 10 bases between. The CDR3 totals 13 residues. DNA of the CDR3: TGTGCCAGCAGCTATCCCCGAAACACTGAAGCTTTCTTT. It specifies CASSYPRNTEAFF.

J is TRBJ1-2 and V is TRBV7-6, with TRBD1 identical over 7 bases. Per germline, CDR1 SGHVS and CDR2 FNYEAQ. The CDR3 length is 14 residues. Trimming took 5 bases from V and 6 from J; bases not matched to a gene: 9. CDR3 sequence: CASSQIPGTDGYTF. The CDR3 DNA is TGTGCCAGCAGCCAAATCCCAGGGACAGATGGCTACACCTTC.

The genes are TRBV9 and TRBJ1-5; 7 positions match TRBD1. The V gene end was trimmed by 9 bases and the J gene end by 4 bases; junction bases not matched to a gene: 10. The CDR3 has 14 residues. The germline V gene has CDR1 SGDLS and CDR2 YYNGEE. This CDR3 reads CATPGAGGNQPQHF. DNA of the CDR3: TGTGCCACACCTGGGGCAGGGGGAAATCAGCCCCAGCATTTT.

J is TRBJ1-1 and V is TRBV30; no clear D gene. The V end was cut by 2 bases, the J end by 11 bases, with 12 bases between. Per germline, CDR1 GTSNPN and CDR2 SVGIG (reference sequence). The CDR3 sequence is 11 residues long. CDR3 nucleotides: TGTGCCTGGAGTATAACCCGCGCCGCTTTCTTT. The encoded protein is CAWSITRAAFF.